Following are 17 T cell receptor beta chains from one sample sequenced in a study of T-cell reconstitution after alpha-beta-depleted transplantation in children. Unique molecular identifiers were incorporated when the TCRbeta library was constructed. One entry per CDR3 protein results from TCRdb running MiXCR on the PCR reads. The sample records 250,000 to 400,000 distinct CDR3 sequences, approximately 23% being singletons. The starting material was PBMCs, mostly from graft donor cells, obtained 180 days after TCRalphabeta/CD19-depleted stem cell transplant. The receptors originated from a male patient younger than 18 who had a stem cell transplant for acute lymphoblastic leukemia, so the T cells may come from the graft donor.

The chain uses TRBV7-6 and TRBJ2-7, with TRBD2 as a possible D gene (7 bases). This CDR3 is built from 15 residues. Trimming stripped 0 bases from V and 1 base from J, with 10 bases between. Germline-derived CDR1 and CDR2 are SGHVS and FNYEAQ. The CDR3 reads CASSLAGGGSYEQYF. The CDR3 DNA is TGTGCCAGCAGCTTAGCGGGAGGGGGATCCTACGAGCAGTACTTC.

There are a few counts of this clonotype. V usage is TRBV3-1 and J usage is TRBJ2-3; 8 bases line up with TRBD2. The CDR3 spans 16 residues. Per the germline V gene, CDR1 is LGHDT and CDR2 is YNNKEL (reference sequence). The J segment lost 3 bases and the V segment lost 3 bases, leaving 8 bases of the junction unmatched. In DNA form, the CDR3 reads TGTGCCAGCAGCCAGCCCTTAGCGGGATGGACAGATACGCAGTATTTT. Its translation is CASSQPLAGWTDTQYF.

This clonotype has a handful of counts. The V call is TRBV20-1, the J call TRBJ2-3; 8 positions match TRBD2. The CDR3 contains 14 residues. CDR1 DFQATT and CDR2 SNEGSKA come from the germline V gene (reference sequence). Unmatched junction bases numbered 4, after V lost 3 bases and J lost 2 bases. For the CDR3, the DNA is TGCAGTGCTAGCTGGCGGGAGGCCACAGATACGCAGTATTTT. Encoded protein: CSASWREATDTQYF.

This clonotype has only a few counts. V usage is TRBV5-1 and J usage is TRBJ2-7; TRBD2 matches 10 bases. V was pared by 1 base and J by 2 bases, with 3 bases of the junction left unmatched. This CDR3 is 15 amino acids long. Per germline, CDR1 SGHRS and CDR2 YFSETQ. CDR3 sequence (DNA): TGCGCCAGCAGCTTGTACCTAGCGGGGGCCTACGAGCAGTACTTC. The encoded protein is CASSLYLAGAYEQYF.

The chain links TRBV29-1 to TRBJ2-7, with 8 bases fitting TRBD2. In germline, CDR1 is SQVTM, CDR2 ANQGSEA. The CDR3 sequence is 14 residues long. V lost 7 bases, J lost 2 bases, and 10 bases stayed unmatched. CDR3 sequence reads: CSAAGGATTYEQYF. The CDR3 DNA reads as TGCAGCGCCGCCGGGGGGGCTACAACCTACGAGCAGTACTTC.

The gene calls are TRBV6-5 and TRBJ2-1; 7 nucleotides match TRBD2. V was clipped by 6 bases and J by 3 bases; unmatched bases: 8. The CDR3 contains 15 residues. CDR1 MNHEY and CDR2 SVGAGI come from the germline V gene. CDR3 in amino acids: CASSYGTTVYNEQFF. The CDR3 region has the DNA TGTGCCAGCAGCTACGGGACTACCGTCTACAATGAGCAGTTCTTC.

The V and J genes are TRBV12-3 or TRBV12-4 and TRBJ2-7; D ambiguous. This CDR3 is 12 amino acids long. Between the trimmed V and J ends, which lost 2 bases and 7 bases, there was a span of 9 bases. In DNA, the CDR3 is TGTGCCAGCAGTTTATGGATTTGGGAGCAGTACTTC. This gives the protein CASSLWIWEQYF.

The chain joins TRBV12-3 or TRBV12-4 to TRBJ2-2; a possible D gene is TRBD2 (6 bases). CDR3 size: 20 residues. V was cut by 3 bases and J by 0 bases, with 23 bases left in between. Written as DNA, the CDR3 is TGTGCCAGCAGTTTCAGGGTCCTCCTAGCGCTTAAGGCGAACACCGGGGAGCTGTTTTTT. Protein sequence: CASSFRVLLALKANTGELFF.

V gene TRBV3-1 combines with J gene TRBJ1-4; D gene ambiguous. The CDR3 covers 15 residues. Trimming took off 1 base at V and 2 bases at J, with 8 bases between the two ends. The germline V gene has CDR1 LGHDT and CDR2 YNNKEL (reference sequence). As DNA, the CDR3 is TGTGCCAGCAGCCAAGGAGCGGGGACTAATGAAAAACTGTTTTTT. Its translation is CASSQGAGTNEKLFF.

The chain couples TRBV19 to TRBJ2-3; 10 bases align to TRBD2. The CDR3 is 15 amino acids. The J segment lost 2 bases and the V segment lost 5 bases, leaving 4 bases of the junction unmatched. From germline, CDR1 is LNHDA and CDR2 SQIVND (reference sequence). CDR3 DNA sequence: TGTGCCAGTAGTGGGACTAGCGCCTCCACAGATACGCAGTATTTT. It codes for CASSGTSASTDTQYF.

As concerns this clonotype: One junction end disagrees with the germline gene, perhaps due to a read error. The chain recombines TRBV7-7 with TRBJ2-2; tentatively, D is TRBD2 (6 bases). Germline lookup yields CDR1 SSHAT and CDR2 FNYEAQ (reference sequence). This CDR3 region has 12 residues. In DNA, the CDR3 is TGTGCCAGCAGATGGGGCACCGGGGGGCTGTTTTTT. It yields the protein CASRWGTGGLFF. The full variable domain, rest sourced from reference TRBV7-7 and TRBJ2-2, is GAGVSQSPRYKVTKRGQDVTLRCDPISSHATLYWYQQALGQGPEFLTYFNYEAQPDKSGLPSDRFSAERPEGSISTLTIQRTEQRDSAMYRCASRWGTGGLFFGEGSRLTVL.

The sample holds a few counts of this clonotype. This rearrangement joins TRBV5-1 to TRBJ2-3; TRBD1 might be the D (6 bases). Germline-derived CDR1 and CDR2 are SGHRS and YFSETQ. This CDR3 comprises 14 residues. Trimming took off 5 bases at V and 2 bases at J, with 12 bases between the two ends. CDR3: CASRYAGVTDTQYF. The CDR3 region has the DNA TGCGCCAGCAGGTACGCAGGGGTCACAGATACGCAGTATTTT.

The chain employs TRBV24-1 and TRBJ2-1; the match to TRBD2 covers 14 bases. There are 19 residues in the CDR3. Germline-derived CDR1 and CDR2 are KGHDR and SFDVKD. J gave up 4 bases and V 3 bases, and 10 bases lay outside the gene matches. CDR3 region: CATSDQRLAGGPVYNEQFF. Written as DNA, the CDR3 is TGTGCCACCAGTGATCAGCGACTAGCGGGAGGGCCTGTTTACAATGAGCAGTTCTTC.

This clonotype has just a few counts. The chain uses TRBV12-3 or TRBV12-4 and TRBJ2-1; D possibly uses TRBD1 or TRBD2 (5 bases each). This CDR3 has 13 amino acids. V lost 7 bases, J lost 4 bases, and 11 bases lay in between. CDR3 in DNA: TGTGCCAGCAAAGAGGGGCGGTACAATGAGCAGTTCTTC. Protein sequence: CASKEGRYNEQFF.

The rearrangement joins TRBV2 to TRBJ1-1; maybe TRBD1 (5 bases). Germline CDR1 and CDR2: SNHLY and FYNNEI. The CDR3 totals 15 residues. V lost 6 bases and J 7 bases, leaving 21 bases between the germline ends. The CDR3 DNA sequence: TGTGCCAGCAGCCCCGGGACCTTGCGAGGGTATGAAGCTTTCTTT. It is translated as CASSPGTLRGYEAFF.

The chain uses TRBV27 and TRBJ2-7; D tentatively reads TRBD1 or TRBD2 (6 bases each). Trimming took off 6 bases at V and 6 bases at J, with 12 bases between the two ends. In germline, CDR1 is MNHEY, CDR2 SMNVEV (reference sequence). The CDR3 spans 12 residues. CDR3 in DNA: TGTGCCAGCAGGACGGGGGCTCGCGAGCAGTACTTC. Protein sequence: CASRTGAREQYF.

In this sample, this clonotype turned up a few times. The chain uses TRBV29-1 and TRBJ2-7; 7 bases fit TRBD1. The length of the CDR3 is 13 residues. With V trimmed by 4 bases and J by 3 bases, 6 bases remained unmatched. Looked up from germline, CDR1 is SQVTM and CDR2 is ANQGSEA. The DNA of the CDR3 is TGCAGCGTTGGAGGGGGCGCCTACTACGAGCAGTACTTC. This gives the protein CSVGGGAYYEQYF.